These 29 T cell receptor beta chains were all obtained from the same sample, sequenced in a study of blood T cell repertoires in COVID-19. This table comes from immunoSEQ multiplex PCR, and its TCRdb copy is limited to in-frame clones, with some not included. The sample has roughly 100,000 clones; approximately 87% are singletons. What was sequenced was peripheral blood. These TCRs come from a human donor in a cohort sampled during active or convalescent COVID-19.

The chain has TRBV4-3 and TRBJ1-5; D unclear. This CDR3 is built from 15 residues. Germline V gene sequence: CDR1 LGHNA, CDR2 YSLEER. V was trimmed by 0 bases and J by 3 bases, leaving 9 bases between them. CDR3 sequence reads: CASSQDWRVNQPQHF. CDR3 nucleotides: TGCGCCAGCAGCCAAGATTGGAGGGTCAATCAGCCCCAGCATTTT.

The CDR3 is CASSGLAGGWGETQYF. CDR3 DNA sequence: TGTGCCAGCAGTGGACTAGCGGGGGGATGGGGAGAGACCCAGTACTTC. This chain uses TRBV6-1 with TRBJ2-5; 13 bases line up with TRBD2. CDR1 is MNHNS, CDR2 SASEGT, per germline. Trimming cost V 4 bases and J 4 bases; bases outside gene matches: 6. CDR3 length: 16 residues.

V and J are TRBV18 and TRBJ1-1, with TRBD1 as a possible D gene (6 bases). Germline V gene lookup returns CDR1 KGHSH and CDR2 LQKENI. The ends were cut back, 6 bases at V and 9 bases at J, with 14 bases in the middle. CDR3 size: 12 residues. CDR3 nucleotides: TGTGCCAGCTCGCCCACAGGGCCCAAAGCTTTCTTT. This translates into CASSPTGPKAFF.

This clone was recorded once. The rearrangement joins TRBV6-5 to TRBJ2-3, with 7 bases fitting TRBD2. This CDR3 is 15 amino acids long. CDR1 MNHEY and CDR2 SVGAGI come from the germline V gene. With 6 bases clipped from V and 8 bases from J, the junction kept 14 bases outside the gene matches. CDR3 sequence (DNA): TGTGCCAGCAGCCTCACGACGGCCCCGGGGGGTACGCAGTATTTT. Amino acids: CASSLTTAPGGTQYF.

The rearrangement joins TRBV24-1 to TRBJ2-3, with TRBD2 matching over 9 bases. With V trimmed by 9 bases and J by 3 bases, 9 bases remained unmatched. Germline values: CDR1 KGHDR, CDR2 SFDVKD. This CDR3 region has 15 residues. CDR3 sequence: CATGGGTSPTDTQYF. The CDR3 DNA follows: TGTGCCACCGGGGGGGGGACTAGCCCGACAGATACGCAGTATTTT.

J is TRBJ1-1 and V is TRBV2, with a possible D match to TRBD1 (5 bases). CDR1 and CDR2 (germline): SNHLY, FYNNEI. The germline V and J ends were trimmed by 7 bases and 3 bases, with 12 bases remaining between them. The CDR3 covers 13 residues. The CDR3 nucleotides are TGTGCCAGCACCAAGACAGTTGACACTGAAGCTTTCTTT. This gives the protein CASTKTVDTEAFF.

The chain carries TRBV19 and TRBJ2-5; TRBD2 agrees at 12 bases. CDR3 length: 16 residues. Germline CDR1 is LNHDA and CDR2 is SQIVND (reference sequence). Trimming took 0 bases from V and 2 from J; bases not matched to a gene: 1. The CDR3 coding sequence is TGTGCCAGTAGTATAGATCTAGCGGGGGGGCAAGAGACCCAGTACTTC. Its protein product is CASSIDLAGGQETQYF. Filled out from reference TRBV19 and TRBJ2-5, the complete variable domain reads DGGITQSPKYLFRKEGQNVTLSCEQNLNHDAMYWYRQDPGQGLRLIYYSQIVNDFQKGDIAEGYSVSREKKESFPLTVTSAQKNPTAFYLCASSIDLAGGQETQYFGPGTRLLVL.

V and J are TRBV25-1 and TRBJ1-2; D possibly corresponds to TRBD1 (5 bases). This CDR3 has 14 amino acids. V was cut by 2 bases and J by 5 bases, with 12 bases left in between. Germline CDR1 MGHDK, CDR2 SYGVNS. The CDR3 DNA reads TGTGCCAGCAGTGAACGGGGGGGTTGGTATGGCTACACCTTC. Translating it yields CASSERGGWYGYTF.

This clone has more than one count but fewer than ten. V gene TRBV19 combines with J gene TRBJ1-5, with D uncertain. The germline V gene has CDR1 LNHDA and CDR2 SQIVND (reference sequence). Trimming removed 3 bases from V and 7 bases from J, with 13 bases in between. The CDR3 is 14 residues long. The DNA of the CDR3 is TGTGCCAGTAGTATGACGTCGGGAGGACAGCCCCAGCATTTT. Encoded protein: CASSMTSGGQPQHF.

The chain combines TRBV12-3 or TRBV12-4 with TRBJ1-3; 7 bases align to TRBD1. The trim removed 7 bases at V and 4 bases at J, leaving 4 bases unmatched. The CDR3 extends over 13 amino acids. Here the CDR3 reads CASTLTGGNTIYF. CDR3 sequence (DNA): TGTGCCAGCACCTTGACAGGGGGAAACACCATATATTTT.

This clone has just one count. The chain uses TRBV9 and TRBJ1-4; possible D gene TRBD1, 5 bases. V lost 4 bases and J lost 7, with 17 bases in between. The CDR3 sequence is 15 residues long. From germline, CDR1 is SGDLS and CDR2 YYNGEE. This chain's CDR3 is CASSPPGGDLEKLFF. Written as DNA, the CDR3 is TGTGCCAGCAGCCCACCAGGAGGGGATCTTGAAAAACTGTTTTTT.

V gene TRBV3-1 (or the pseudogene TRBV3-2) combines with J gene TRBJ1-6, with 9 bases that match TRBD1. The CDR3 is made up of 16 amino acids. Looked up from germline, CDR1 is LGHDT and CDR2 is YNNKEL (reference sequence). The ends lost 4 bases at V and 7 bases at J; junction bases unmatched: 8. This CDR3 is CASSLQGAGKNSPLHF. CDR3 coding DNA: TGTGCCAGCAGCCTACAGGGGGCGGGTAAGAATTCACCCCTCCACTTT.

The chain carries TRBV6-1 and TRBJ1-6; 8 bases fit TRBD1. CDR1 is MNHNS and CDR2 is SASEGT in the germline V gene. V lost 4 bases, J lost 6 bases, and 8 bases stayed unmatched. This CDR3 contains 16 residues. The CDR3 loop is CASSVTDRASNSPLHF. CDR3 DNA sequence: TGTGCCAGCAGTGTGACGGACAGGGCGAGTAATTCACCCCTCCACTTT.

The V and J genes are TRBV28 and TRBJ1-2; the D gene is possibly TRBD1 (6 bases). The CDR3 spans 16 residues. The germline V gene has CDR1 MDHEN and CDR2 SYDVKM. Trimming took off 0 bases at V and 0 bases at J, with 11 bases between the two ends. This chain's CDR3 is CASSLWRTAPNYGYTF. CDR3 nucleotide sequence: TGTGCCAGCAGTTTATGGAGGACAGCTCCTAACTATGGCTACACCTTC.

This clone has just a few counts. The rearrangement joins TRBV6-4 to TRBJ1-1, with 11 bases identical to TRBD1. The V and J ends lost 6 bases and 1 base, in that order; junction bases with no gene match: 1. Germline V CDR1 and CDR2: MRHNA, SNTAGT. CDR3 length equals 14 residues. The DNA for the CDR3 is TGTGCCAGCAGAGGACAGGGGGCGAACACTGAAGCTTTCTTT. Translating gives CASRGQGANTEAFF.

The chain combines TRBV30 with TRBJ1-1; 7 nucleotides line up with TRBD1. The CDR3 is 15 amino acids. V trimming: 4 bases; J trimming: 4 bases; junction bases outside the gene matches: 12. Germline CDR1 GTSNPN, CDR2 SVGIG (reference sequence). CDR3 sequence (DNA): TGTGCCTGGACTGGACCTCACAGGGGAGTCACTGAAGCTTTCTTT. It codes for CAWTGPHRGVTEAFF.

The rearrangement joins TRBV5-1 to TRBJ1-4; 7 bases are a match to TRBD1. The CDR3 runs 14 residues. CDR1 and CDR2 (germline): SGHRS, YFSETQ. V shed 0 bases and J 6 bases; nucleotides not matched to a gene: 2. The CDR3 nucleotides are TGCGCCAGCAGCTTGGGACAGGGCGATGAAAAACTGTTTTTT. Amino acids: CASSLGQGDEKLFF. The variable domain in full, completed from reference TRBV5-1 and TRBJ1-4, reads KAGVTQTPRYLIKTRGQQVTLSCSPISGHRSVSWYQQTPGQGLQFLFEYFSETQRNKGNFPGRFSGRQFSNSRSEMNVSTLELGDSALYLCASSLGQGDEKLFFGSGTQLSVL.

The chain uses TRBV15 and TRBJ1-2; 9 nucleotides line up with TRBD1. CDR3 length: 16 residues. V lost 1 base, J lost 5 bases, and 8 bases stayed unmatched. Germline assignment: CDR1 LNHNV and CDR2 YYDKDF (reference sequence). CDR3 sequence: CATSRGGGQGSYGYTF. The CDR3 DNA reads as TGTGCCACCAGCAGAGGGGGGGGACAGGGAAGTTATGGCTACACCTTC.

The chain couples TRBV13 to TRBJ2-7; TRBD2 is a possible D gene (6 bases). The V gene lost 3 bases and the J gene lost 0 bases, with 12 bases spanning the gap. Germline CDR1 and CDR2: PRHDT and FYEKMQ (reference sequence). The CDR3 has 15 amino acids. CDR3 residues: CASSFGTQTSYEQYF. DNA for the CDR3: TGTGCCAGCAGCTTTGGGACTCAAACCTCCTACGAGCAGTACTTC.

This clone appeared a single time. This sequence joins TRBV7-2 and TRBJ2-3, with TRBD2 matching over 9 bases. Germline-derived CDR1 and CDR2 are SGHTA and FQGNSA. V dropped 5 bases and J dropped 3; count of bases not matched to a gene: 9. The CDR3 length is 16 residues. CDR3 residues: CASSGRSGGPTDTQYF. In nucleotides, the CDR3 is TGTGCCAGCAGCGGGCGTAGCGGGGGACCGACAGATACGCAGTATTTT.

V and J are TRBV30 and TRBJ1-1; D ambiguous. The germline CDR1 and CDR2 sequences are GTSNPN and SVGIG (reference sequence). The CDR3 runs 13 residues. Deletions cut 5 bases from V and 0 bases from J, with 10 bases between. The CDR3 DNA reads TGTGCCTGGGTAGCAACACTGAACACTGAAGCTTTCTTT. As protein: CAWVATLNTEAFF.

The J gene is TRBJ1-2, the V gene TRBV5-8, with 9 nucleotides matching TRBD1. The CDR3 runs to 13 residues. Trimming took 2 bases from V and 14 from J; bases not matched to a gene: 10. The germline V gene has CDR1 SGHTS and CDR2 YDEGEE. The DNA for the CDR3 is TGTGCCAGCAGCTTCTGGACAGGGGAAGCAGAAACCTTC. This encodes CASSFWTGEAETF. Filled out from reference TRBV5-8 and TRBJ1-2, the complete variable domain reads EAGVTQSPTHLIKTRGQQATLRCSPISGHTSVYWYQQALGLGLQFLLWYDEGEERNRGNFPPRFSGRQFPNYSSELNVNALELEDSALYLCASSFWTGEAETFGSGTRLTVV.

CDR3 sequence: CASSPRLGIHEQYF. CDR3 DNA: TGTGCCAGCTCACCCCGACTAGGAATTCACGAGCAGTACTTC. This sequence joins TRBV18 and TRBJ2-7; tentative D call: TRBD2 (6 bases). Trimming removed 3 bases from V and 5 bases from J, with 14 bases in between. The length of the CDR3 is 14 residues. In germline, CDR1 is KGHSH, CDR2 LQKENI.

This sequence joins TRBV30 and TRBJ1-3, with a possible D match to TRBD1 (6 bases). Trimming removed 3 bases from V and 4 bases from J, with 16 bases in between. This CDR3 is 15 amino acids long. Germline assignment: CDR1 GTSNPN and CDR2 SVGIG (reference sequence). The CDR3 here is CAWSRGQNSGNTIYF. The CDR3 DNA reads TGTGCCTGGAGCCGAGGACAGAATAGCGGAAACACCATATATTTT.

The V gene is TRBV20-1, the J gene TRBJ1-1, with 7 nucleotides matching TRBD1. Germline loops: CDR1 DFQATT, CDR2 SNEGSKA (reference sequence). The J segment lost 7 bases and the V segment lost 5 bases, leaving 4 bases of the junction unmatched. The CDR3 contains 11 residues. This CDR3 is CSALGTVEAFF. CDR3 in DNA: TGCAGTGCTTTGGGGACAGTTGAAGCTTTCTTT.

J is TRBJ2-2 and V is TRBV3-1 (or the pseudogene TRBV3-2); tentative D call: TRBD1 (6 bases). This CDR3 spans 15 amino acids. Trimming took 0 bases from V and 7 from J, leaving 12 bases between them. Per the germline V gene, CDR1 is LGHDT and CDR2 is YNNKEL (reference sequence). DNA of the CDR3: TGTGCCAGCAGCCAAGACGCAGGGGCCGACGGGGAGCTGTTTTTT. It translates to CASSQDAGADGELFF.

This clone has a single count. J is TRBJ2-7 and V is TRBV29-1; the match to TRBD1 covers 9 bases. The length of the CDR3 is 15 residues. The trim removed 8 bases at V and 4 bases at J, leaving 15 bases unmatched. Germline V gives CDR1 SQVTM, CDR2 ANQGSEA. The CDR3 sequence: CSQVVGWTGDYEQYF. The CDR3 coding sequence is TGCAGCCAAGTCGTCGGTTGGACAGGGGATTACGAGCAGTACTTC.

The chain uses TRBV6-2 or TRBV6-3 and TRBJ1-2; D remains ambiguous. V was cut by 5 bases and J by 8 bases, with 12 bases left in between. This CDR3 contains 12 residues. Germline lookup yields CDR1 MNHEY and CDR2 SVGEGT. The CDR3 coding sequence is TGTGCCAGCAGTGACACCGATCTGGGCTACACCTTC. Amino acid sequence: CASSDTDLGYTF.

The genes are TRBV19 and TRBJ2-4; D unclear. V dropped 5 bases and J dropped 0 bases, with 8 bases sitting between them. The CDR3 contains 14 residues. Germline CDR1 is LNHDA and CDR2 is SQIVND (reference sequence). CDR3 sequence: CASSEVLAKNIQYF. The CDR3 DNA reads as TGTGCCAGTAGTGAGGTTTTAGCCAAAAACATTCAGTACTTC.